The rows below give T cell receptor beta chains drawn from one sample of a study of identical twins. TCRdb redid the calling of the 5' RACE reads with MiXCR, one entry per CDR3 protein. The table includes around 230,000 distinct CDR3 sequences, approximately 5.9% detected once. These sequences were also reported in another study, on T cells expressing NK-cell markers.

The source material was CD8+ T cells sorted from blood. The receptor set was obtained from a young woman in good health. Each CDR3 is given with its conserved first and last residue. A D gene is named only where the DNA matches it firmly. Clone size is given for some rows only: seen once, a few or many times, or a class if the clone is expanded.

CASRTGPRAEQYF | TGTGCCTCCCGGACAGGTCCAAGGGCCGAGCAGTACTTC | TRBV30 | TRBD1 | TRBJ2-7 | few
CASSSLYNEQFF | TGTGCCAGCAGCTCCTTATACAATGAGCAGTTCTTC | TRBV27 | - | TRBJ2-1 | -
CASRPAGGYGYTF | TGTGCCAGCAGACCGGCAGGGGGCTATGGCTACACCTTC | TRBV27 | TRBD1 | TRBJ1-2 | -
CASRDRGLGNTEAFF | TGTGCCAGCAGAGACAGGGGGCTTGGGAACACTGAAGCTTTCTTT | TRBV25-1 | TRBD1 | TRBJ1-1 | few
CASRRTSGGHETQYF | TGTGCCAGCAGACGGACTAGCGGGGGGCATGAGACCCAGTACTTC | TRBV6-4 | TRBD2 | TRBJ2-5 | -
CASSLQALLYF | TGTGCCAGCAGTCTTCAAGCCCTCCTCTACTTC | TRBV12-3/TRBV12-4 | - | TRBJ2-7 | -
CASRQGLGLYEQYF | TGTGCCAGCAGACAGGGTCTGGGCCTCTACGAGCAGTACTTC | TRBV27 | - | TRBJ2-7 | few
CASSLGAYYNEQFF | TGTGCCAGCAGTTTGGGGGCGTATTACAATGAGCAGTTCTTC | TRBV28 | - | TRBJ2-1 | -
CASSYGGGEAFF | TGTGCCAGCAGTTACGGGGGAGGTGAAGCTTTCTTT | TRBV6-5 | - | TRBJ1-1 | -
CSVSSGANYGYTF | TGCAGCGTTAGTTCAGGGGCGAACTATGGCTACACCTTC | TRBV29-1 | - | TRBJ1-2 | many
CASSESGFSHAFF | TGTGCCAGCAGTGAATCGGGATTCTCTCACGCTTTCTTT | TRBV25-1 | - | TRBJ1-1 | few
CASTSILYEQYF | TGTGCCAGCACCTCGATTCTGTACGAGCAGTACTTC | TRBV7-2 | - | TRBJ2-7 | many
CASSLALRLAGGPTNEQYF | TGTGCCAGCAGCTTAGCGTTGAGGCTAGCGGGAGGGCCGACGAACGAGCAGTACTTC | TRBV7-2 | TRBD2 | TRBJ2-7 | few
CASSLVVFGGTTYEQYF | TGTGCCAGCAGCTTAGTGGTTTTTGGGGGGACCACCTACGAGCAGTACTTC | TRBV7-6 | - | TRBJ2-7 | -
CASSSWGTNNEQFF | TGTGCCAGCAGTTCCTGGGGGACGAACAATGAGCAGTTCTTC | TRBV6-5 | - | TRBJ2-1 | -
CASSLSSGETDTQYF | TGTGCCAGCAGCCTATCTAGCGGGGAAACAGATACGCAGTATTTT | TRBV7-9 | TRBD2 | TRBJ2-3 | -
CSARDGGLGYEQYF | TGCAGTGCTAGAGATGGTGGACTAGGGTACGAGCAGTACTTC | TRBV20-1 | TRBD2 | TRBJ2-7 | many
CATSRDGAGPGEQFF | TGTGCCACCAGCAGAGATGGAGCCGGACCGGGTGAGCAGTTCTTC | TRBV15 | - | TRBJ2-1 | many
CASSGSGTSINEQFF | TGTGCCAGCAGTGGATCCGGGACTAGCATCAATGAGCAGTTCTTC | TRBV6-4 | TRBD2 | TRBJ2-1 | many
CASSPVRGTGAWEQFF | TGTGCCAGCAGCCCTGTGAGGGGGACAGGGGCGTGGGAGCAGTTCTTC | TRBV7-9 | TRBD1 | TRBJ2-1 | -
CSAIFRGAVISGANVLTF | TGCAGTGCTATATTCAGGGGTGCTGTAATCTCTGGGGCCAACGTCCTGACTTTC | TRBV20-1 | - | TRBJ2-6 | -
CASSLIGQGYEQYF | TGTGCCAGCAGTTTAATAGGACAGGGCTACGAGCAGTACTTC | TRBV12-3/TRBV12-4 | TRBD1 | TRBJ2-7 | few
CASSYGGTEAFF | TGTGCCAGCAGTTATGGGGGGACTGAAGCTTTCTTT | TRBV6-5 | - | TRBJ1-1 | many
CASSKGTGGWNEQYF | TGTGCCAGCAGTAAGGGGACAGGGGGTTGGAACGAGCAGTACTTC | TRBV12-3/TRBV12-4 | TRBD1 | TRBJ2-7 | many
CASSWQGYGYTF | TGTGCCAGCAGCTGGCAGGGTTATGGCTACACCTTC | TRBV7-9 | - | TRBJ1-2 | many
CASSLVSGQFGSGANVLTF | TGTGCCAGCAGCTTAGTTTCCGGACAGTTCGGCTCTGGGGCCAACGTCCTGACTTTC | TRBV11-2 | - | TRBJ2-6 | many
CASESRYEQYF | TGTGCCAGCGAGTCCCGCTACGAGCAGTACTTC | TRBV25-1 | - | TRBJ2-7 | -
CASSEGVGGDSEAFF | TGTGCCAGCAGTGAAGGGGTTGGGGGGGACTCTGAAGCTTTCTTT | TRBV2 | - | TRBJ1-1 | -
CASSLAVAPYEQYF | TGTGCCAGCAGCTTAGCTGTAGCCCCCTACGAGCAGTACTTC | TRBV7-8 | - | TRBJ2-7 | many
CASSIGDRPLYGYTF | TGTGCCAGCAGCATTGGAGACAGGCCCCTCTATGGCTACACCTTC | TRBV7-9 | - | TRBJ1-2 | many
CAWSVVAGGDTQYF | TGTGCCTGGAGTGTGGTGGCAGGGGGAGATACGCAGTATTTT | TRBV30 | TRBD1 | TRBJ2-3 | -
CASSLTSGRASYNEQFF | TGTGCCAGCAGCTTGACTAGCGGGAGGGCCTCCTACAATGAGCAGTTCTTC | TRBV5-6 | TRBD2 | TRBJ2-1 | few
CASSLEEPGYGNYGYTF | TGCGCCAGCAGCTTGGAAGAACCAGGCTACGGGAACTATGGCTACACCTTC | TRBV5-1 | - | TRBJ1-2 | many
CSAREITTSGYQETQYF | TGCAGTGCTAGAGAAATTACTACTAGCGGGTACCAAGAGACCCAGTACTTC | TRBV20-1 | TRBD2 | TRBJ2-5 | -
CASSSRTGVGRQPQHF | TGCGCCAGCAGCTCCAGGACAGGGGTGGGGAGGCAGCCCCAGCATTTT | TRBV5-1 | TRBD1 | TRBJ1-5 | many
CASSYGYSYEQYF | TGTGCCAGCAGTTACGGGTACTCCTACGAGCAGTACTTC | TRBV6-2/TRBV6-3 | - | TRBJ2-7 | -
CSDRQGSEQFF | TGCAGCGATCGACAGGGTAGTGAGCAGTTCTTC | TRBV29-1 | TRBD1 | TRBJ2-1 | -
CASCQEVAGGPGSEQFF | TGTGCCTCCTGCCAAGAGGTAGCGGGGGGGCCTGGTAGTGAGCAGTTCTTC | TRBV3-1 | TRBD2 | TRBJ2-1 | many
CAIRTNTEAFF | TGTGCCATCAGGACGAACACTGAAGCTTTCTTT | TRBV10-3 | - | TRBJ1-1 | -
CSVFIGGYGYTF | TGCAGCGTTTTCATCGGGGGCTATGGCTACACCTTC | TRBV29-1 | - | TRBJ1-2 | many
CASSLVGQATSYEQYF | TGTGCCAGCAGCTTAGTGGGACAGGCGACCTCCTACGAGCAGTACTTC | TRBV7-7 | TRBD1 | TRBJ2-7 | many
CASSLLAGGPREQYF | TGTGCCAGCAGCTTACTCGCGGGAGGGCCAAGGGAGCAGTACTTC | TRBV7-2 | TRBD2 | TRBJ2-7 | -
CASSQEKAYDEQFF | TGTGCCAGCAGCCAAGAGAAGGCTTATGATGAGCAGTTCTTC | TRBV3-1 | - | TRBJ2-1 | -
CASSFTNEQYF | TGTGCCAGCAGCTTTACGAACGAGCAGTACTTC | TRBV7-9 | - | TRBJ2-7 | few
CASSLDRVGQETQYF | TGTGCCAGCAGCCTCGACAGGGTAGGCCAAGAGACCCAGTACTTC | TRBV5-5 | TRBD1 | TRBJ2-5 | -
CASSLFPGTSDTDTQYF | TGTGCCAGCAGCTTATTCCCCGGGACTAGCGACACAGATACGCAGTATTTT | TRBV11-2 | TRBD2 | TRBJ2-3 | -
CASSISGGGGYTF | TGTGCCAGCAGCATATCAGGGGGCGGGGGCTACACCTTC | TRBV11-2 | TRBD1 | TRBJ1-2 | -
CASSNLIPSGRAYTGELFF | TGTGCCAGCAGTAACCTAATACCTAGCGGGAGGGCCTACACCGGGGAGCTGTTTTTT | TRBV27 | TRBD2 | TRBJ2-2 | few
CAWSRGVHYEQYF | TGTGCCTGGAGCAGGGGCGTGCACTACGAGCAGTACTTC | TRBV30 | - | TRBJ2-7 | -
CAWSGQTYEQYF | TGTGCCTGGAGTGGACAGACCTACGAGCAGTACTTC | TRBV30 | - | TRBJ2-7 | few
CASSLAGQGAYEQYF | TGTGCCAGCAGCTTAGCAGGACAGGGGGCCTACGAGCAGTACTTC | TRBV7-9 | TRBD1 | TRBJ2-7 | -
CASSYSGAGGTDTQYF | TGTGCCAGCAGTTACTCAGGCGCGGGGGGTACAGATACGCAGTATTTT | TRBV6-5 | TRBD2 | TRBJ2-3 | -
CASSSGTGGAVDTQYF | TGTGCCAGCAGCTCCGGCACGGGGGGGGCGGTAGATACGCAGTATTTT | TRBV7-2 | TRBD2 | TRBJ2-3 | -
CASSYGTPDEQYF | TGTGCCAGCAGTTACGGGACGCCGGACGAGCAGTACTTC | TRBV12-3/TRBV12-4 | - | TRBJ2-7 | many
CASSLLLTGEQFF | TGTGCCAGCAGCTTACTCTTAACGGGCGAGCAGTTCTTC | TRBV7-3 | - | TRBJ2-1 | many